Listed here are 14 T cell receptor beta chains from one sample, sequenced in a study of vaccination effects on CD4 cells after COVID-19. The protocol was immunoSEQ multiplex PCR, while the TCRdb copy is restricted to in-frame clones and leaves out a portion. The sample has roughly 27,000 clones; 60% to 80% are singletons. Before sequencing, viral peptide pools were used by the ViraFEST assay to expand antigen-specific CD4+ T cells. On day 10 of culture, CD4+ T cells were separated out. Two-dose BNT162b2 or mRNA-1273 vaccination was given to participants. The antigens these receptors bind are not known. The sample was CD4+ T cells from PBMCs cultured with SARS-CoV-2 spike peptides, taken after COVID-19 vaccination. All receptors come from a human donor who received a COVID-19 vaccine. Some clones in this sample may be carry-over from other donors' samples.

V usage is TRBV5-1 and J usage is TRBJ2-5; TRBD1 matches 9 bases. Germline V gene lookup returns CDR1 SGHRS and CDR2 YFSETQ. The ends lost 2 bases at V and 2 bases at J; junction bases unmatched: 4. CDR3 size: 15 residues. CDR3 bases: TGCGCCAGCAGCTTCCTGGGACAGGGTCAAGAGACCCAGTACTTC. Translating it yields CASSFLGQGQETQYF.

The chain employs TRBV6-5 and TRBJ1-6; a weak D match, TRBD1 (5 bases). CDR3 length equals 13 residues. Between the trimmed V and J ends, which lost 6 bases and 5 bases, there was a span of 8 bases. CDR1 and CDR2 (germline): MNHEY, SVGAGI. The CDR3, as DNA: TGTGCCAGCAGGAGGGACGATAATTCACCCCTCCACTTT. Translating gives CASRRDDNSPLHF.

The sample holds one count of this clone. The V call is TRBV27, the J call TRBJ2-7, with D possibly matching TRBD2 (5 bases). CDR1 is MNHEY, CDR2 SMNVEV, per germline (reference sequence). The CDR3 runs to 15 residues. The germline V and J ends were trimmed by 6 bases and 6 bases, with 21 bases remaining between them. CDR3 nucleotide sequence: TGTGCCAGCAGCCCCCCTGACGGGGAACTACGCGAGCAGTACGTC. The encoded protein is CASSPPDGELREQYV.

This chain connects TRBV7-2 to TRBJ2-3; D is unresolved. The germline gives CDR1 SGHTA, CDR2 FQGNSA. This CDR3 has 14 residues. Trimming removed 4 bases from V and 0 bases from J, with 8 bases in between. Here the CDR3 DNA reads TGTGCCAGCAGCTCGTACCTGAGCACAGATACGCAGTATTTT. Amino acid sequence: CASSSYLSTDTQYF.

The DNA for the CDR3 is TGCGCCAGCAGCTTCGTTACGAGTAGATACAATGAGCAGTTCTTC. Protein sequence: CASSFVTSRYNEQFF. The chain links TRBV5-1 to TRBJ2-1; D remains ambiguous. The V gene's germline CDR1 is SGHRS and CDR2 YFSETQ. V was clipped by 2 bases and J by 4 bases, with 13 bases between them. This CDR3 has 15 residues.

The chain combines TRBV2 with TRBJ1-1; D is ambiguous. Trimming removed 3 bases at V and 0 bases at J, with 11 bases between. Germline CDR1 is SNHLY and CDR2 is FYNNEI. This CDR3 contains 15 residues. The CDR3 reads CASSERVSVNTEAFF. The CDR3 DNA reads as TGTGCCAGCAGTGAGCGGGTGTCTGTGAACACTGAAGCTTTCTTT.

The rearrangement joins TRBV18 to TRBJ2-5; a weak D match, TRBD1 (6 bases). The V end lost 4 bases, the J end lost 2 bases, and 11 bases lay between the germline ends. Germline-derived CDR1 and CDR2 are KGHSH and LQKENI. The CDR3 extends over 14 amino acids. The CDR3 DNA is TGTGCCAGCTCACTTGGACAGCTACAAGAGACCCAGTACTTC. Translation gives CASSLGQLQETQYF.

The chain carries TRBV12-3 or TRBV12-4 and TRBJ1-3; D unclear. Trimming pared 0 bases from V and 7 bases from J, leaving 4 bases between. The CDR3 runs to 12 residues. The CDR3 DNA follows: TGTGCCAGCAGTTTAGCAAGGAACACCATATATTTT. Translated: CASSLARNTIYF.

This chain joins TRBV2 and TRBJ2-3; TRBD1 is a possible D gene (6 bases). The germline V gene has CDR1 SNHLY and CDR2 FYNNEI. There are 15 residues in the CDR3. Trimming shortened V by 8 bases and J by 0 bases, and 15 bases separated the two germline ends. The CDR3 is CASVNRETSTDTQYF. The CDR3 bases are TGTGCCAGCGTGAACAGGGAGACTAGCACAGATACGCAGTATTTT.

J is TRBJ2-2 and V is TRBV14; TRBD1 matches at 8 bases. The CDR3 consists of 16 residues. Unmatched junction bases numbered 8, after V lost 5 bases and J lost 3 bases. The V gene's germline CDR1 is SGHDN and CDR2 FVKESK. CDR3 DNA: TGTGCCAGCAGCAGAGGACAGGGTAGTGACACCGGGGAGCTGTTTTTT. Amino acids: CASSRGQGSDTGELFF.

This chain joins TRBV19 and TRBJ2-1; 12 positions agree with TRBD2. V lost 4 bases to trimming and J lost 0 bases; unmatched junction nucleotides: 4. Germline lookup yields CDR1 LNHDA and CDR2 SQIVND (reference sequence). The length of the CDR3 is 17 residues. The CDR3 region is CASSTLAGGRSYNEQFF. CDR3 DNA: TGTGCCAGTAGTACCCTAGCGGGGGGGCGCTCCTACAATGAGCAGTTCTTC.

In its sample, this clone was seen once. The chain carries TRBV7-3 and TRBJ2-1, with 10 bases fitting TRBD2. This CDR3 region has 15 residues. Per germline, CDR1 SGHTA and CDR2 FQGTGA. V lost 5 bases to trimming and J lost 6 bases; unmatched junction nucleotides: 7. CDR3 protein: CASSGSGGAPNEQFF. The CDR3 nucleotides are TGTGCCAGCAGCGGCAGCGGGGGGGCCCCCAATGAGCAGTTCTTC.

This clone has a single count. The rearrangement uses TRBV5-4 and TRBJ2-1; weak D call: TRBD2 (5 bases). V dropped 3 bases and J dropped 0 bases, with 13 bases sitting between them. The CDR3 loop spans 16 amino acids. Germline-derived CDR1 and CDR2 are SGHNT and YYREEE (reference sequence). Written as DNA, the CDR3 is TGTGCCAGCAGCTATGAAGCGGTGAGCTCCTACAATGAGCAGTTCTTC. As protein: CASSYEAVSSYNEQFF.

V usage is TRBV30 and J usage is TRBJ2-5, with 15 bases identical to TRBD2. Trimming at V came to 3 bases and at J to 5 bases, leaving 4 bases not matched to a gene. Germline CDR1 is GTSNPN and CDR2 is SVGIG (reference sequence). The CDR3 totals 15 residues. The CDR3 nucleotides are TGTGCCTGGAGCGGACTAGCGGGGGGGCAGGAGACCCAGTACTTC. Translation: CAWSGLAGGQETQYF.